This T cell receptor beta chain was retrieved from a study of blood T cell repertoires in COVID-19. The Seattle patients joined while their infection was active and were tracked longitudinally afterward. In the original workflow: Nucleated cell counts were estimated from reference gene primer amplification. The table came from immunoSEQ multiplex PCR; TCRdb's copy has only in-frame clones and leaves some out. That table supplies the V and J calls and clone size; D and trimming were determined from the DNA. The profile covers approximately 480,000 clones, with 80% to 90% appearing a single time and over 0.7% taken by the ten largest. The CDR3 is 16 residues long. V lost 5 bases to trimming and J lost 1 base, with 17 bases between them. Germline assignment: CDR1 LNHDA and CDR2 SQIVND (reference sequence).

The source material was peripheral blood. The gene calls are TRBV19 and TRBJ1-1, with D tentatively TRBD1 (5 bases). This clonotype was obtained from a man between 18 and 29 years old with COVID-19, enrolled during active disease. This CDR3 is CASSEQGGHRNTEAFF. CDR3 sequence (DNA): TGTGCCAGTAGTGAGCAGGGCGGACACAGGAACACTGAAGCTTTCTTT.